One and the same sample provided the 20 T cell receptor beta chains below, sequenced in a study of T cells in localized non-small cell lung cancer. The assay was immunoSEQ multiplex PCR, and TCRdb's table has in-frame clones only and misses some. This sample yields about 70,000 clones, of which roughly nine tenths are seen a single time; 20% to 25% belongs to the top ten. The sequencing here drew on peripheral blood, taken before any cancer treatment. These receptors all stem from an older male donor with stage III squamous cell lung carcinoma.

The chain has TRBV2 and TRBJ1-1; D is uncertain. Germline values: CDR1 SNHLY, CDR2 FYNNEI. The CDR3 loop spans 13 amino acids. Trimming removed 0 bases at V and 0 bases at J, with 2 bases between. CDR3 nucleotides: TGTGCCAGCAGTGAAGCGCTGAACACTGAAGCTTTCTTT. This translates into CASSEALNTEAFF.

The chain has TRBV30 and TRBJ2-6; D gene uncertain. CDR1 GTSNPN and CDR2 SVGIG come from the germline V gene (reference sequence). V was trimmed by 3 bases and J by 0 bases, leaving 6 bases between them. The CDR3 totals 14 residues. The CDR3 coding sequence is TGTGCCTGGAGCTGGAACTCTGGGGCCAACGTCCTGACTTTC. It specifies CAWSWNSGANVLTF.

This chain joins TRBV6-5 and TRBJ1-2; TRBD1 is a possible D gene (6 bases). CDR1 and CDR2 (germline): MNHEY, SVGAGI. The CDR3 is 13 amino acids. V was pared by 7 bases and J by 7 bases, with 16 bases between. The CDR3 DNA reads TGTGCCAGCAACAAAAACACAGGGAGTGGCTACACCTTC. This codes for CASNKNTGSGYTF.

The sample holds a few counts of this clone. Its ends do not fully match the called genes, so a read error is possible. In nucleotides, the CDR3 is TGTGCCAGCCTACCCAATAGGGGTTTC. This gives the protein CASLPNRGF. This chain joins TRBV4-2 and TRBJ2-7, with a tentative D call TRBD1 (5 bases). Germline CDR1 and CDR2: LGHNA and YNFKEQ. The CDR3 runs to 9 residues.

The chain employs TRBV6-5 and TRBJ2-7, with D tentatively TRBD2 (5 bases). This CDR3 is built from 15 residues. Trimming shortened V by 2 bases and J by 5 bases, and 16 bases separated the two germline ends. The germline V gene has CDR1 MNHEY and CDR2 SVGAGI. CDR3 amino acids: CASSYRGITPHEQYF. As DNA, the CDR3 is TGTGCCAGCAGTTACCGGGGAATAACGCCCCACGAGCAGTACTTC.

The V call is TRBV9, the J call TRBJ2-5; TRBD1 or TRBD2 may be the D gene (5 bases each). The CDR3 runs 14 residues. Germline V gives CDR1 SGDLS, CDR2 YYNGEE. V lost 8 bases to trimming and J lost 5 bases, with 19 bases between them. DNA of the CDR3: TGTGCCAGTGGTGGGGGTGACGGGGCCGAGACCCAGTACTTC. It specifies CASGGGDGAETQYF.

The chain recombines TRBV5-1 with TRBJ2-3; 8 positions match TRBD1. The CDR3 has 15 residues. With V trimmed by 2 bases and J by 6 bases, 8 bases remained unmatched. Germline V gene data show CDR1 as SGHRS and CDR2 as YFSETQ. The CDR3 DNA reads as TGCGCCAGCAGCTTACAGGACAGGGTGACCGATACGCAGTATTTT. Its translation is CASSLQDRVTDTQYF.

This chain connects TRBV6-5 to TRBJ1-1; TRBD1 matches 10 bases. V dropped 8 bases and J dropped 4; count of bases not matched to a gene: 4. In germline, CDR1 is MNHEY, CDR2 SVGAGI. CDR3 length: 13 residues. CDR3 protein: CASWGQGTTEAFF. CDR3 sequence (DNA): TGTGCCAGCTGGGGACAGGGGACCACTGAAGCTTTCTTT.

The chain employs TRBV5-8 and TRBJ1-4; 8 positions agree with TRBD1. J lost 11 bases, V lost 0 bases, and 3 bases had no gene match. CDR1 and CDR2 from the germline V gene are SGHTS and YDEGEE. CDR3 length: 13 residues. The CDR3 is CASSLGQGIKLFF. The DNA of the CDR3 is TGTGCCAGCAGCTTGGGACAGGGGATTAAACTGTTTTTT.

The chain couples TRBV12-5 to TRBJ2-7; a weak D match, TRBD2 (6 bases). Per the germline V gene, CDR1 is LGHNT and CDR2 is FRNRAP. Between the trimmed V and J ends, which lost 0 bases and 4 bases, there was a span of 13 bases. The length of the CDR3 is 15 residues. CDR3 nucleotides: TGTGCTAGTGGTTTGGTCGGACTAAACGGGTACGAGCAGTACTTC. It encodes CASGLVGLNGYEQYF.

This chain joins TRBV9 and TRBJ1-6, with TRBD1 as a possible D gene (5 bases). From germline, CDR1 is SGDLS and CDR2 YYNGEE. CDR3 length: 15 amino acids. Trimming shortened V by 3 bases and J by 10 bases, and 17 bases separated the two germline ends. Written as DNA, the CDR3 is TGTGCCAGCAGCGAGGGGCCGGGAGAGGAATCACCCCTCCACTTT. Its translation: CASSEGPGEESPLHF.

The V and J genes are TRBV12-5 and TRBJ2-7, with TRBD1 as a possible D gene (6 bases). V was shortened by 1 base and J by 6 bases, with 7 bases between the two germline ends. The CDR3 loop spans 12 amino acids. The germline V gene encodes CDR1 LGHNT and CDR2 FRNRAP. In DNA, the CDR3 is TGTGCTAGTGGTTTGGCACAGGGCGAGCAGTACTTC. It is translated as CASGLAQGEQYF.

V and J are TRBV7-8 and TRBJ2-3, with TRBD1 matching 12 bases. Trimming removed 1 base from V and 10 bases from J; junction bases left unmatched: 9. This CDR3 contains 16 residues. Germline V gene data show CDR1 as SGHVS and CDR2 as FQNEAQ. CDR3 protein: CASSLGDRGHDVPQYF. In DNA, the CDR3 is TGTGCCAGCAGCTTAGGGGACAGGGGGCATGACGTTCCGCAGTATTTT.

This CDR3 reads CASSLATGYGTDTQYF. DNA of the CDR3: TGCGCCAGCAGCTTGGCAACAGGGTATGGCACAGATACGCAGTATTTT. The rearrangement uses TRBV5-1 and TRBJ2-3, with TRBD1 as a possible D gene (6 bases). CDR3 length: 16 residues. Trimming removed 0 bases from V and 1 base from J, with 12 bases in between. Per the germline V gene, CDR1 is SGHRS and CDR2 is YFSETQ.

CDR3 loop: CASSYGQGSETQYF. The CDR3, as DNA: TGTGCCAGCAGTTATGGACAGGGAAGCGAGACCCAGTACTTC. The V gene is TRBV5-4, the J gene TRBJ2-5, with 8 bases aligning to TRBD1. The ends lost 5 bases at V and 5 bases at J; junction bases unmatched: 8. The germline CDR1 and CDR2 sequences are SGHNT and YYREEE (reference sequence). This CDR3 is 14 amino acids long.

V and J are TRBV5-1 and TRBJ2-3; a weak D match, TRBD2 (7 bases). Germline V gene data show CDR1 as SGHRS and CDR2 as YFSETQ. This CDR3 has 15 residues. The ends were cut back, 0 bases at V and 6 bases at J, with 14 bases in the middle. CDR3 in DNA: TGCGCCAGCAGCTTGGTCGGGGGGCGATCCGATACGCAGTATTTT. Its protein product is CASSLVGGRSDTQYF.

The CDR3: CASSPTGQGATEAFF. The CDR3 nucleotides read TGTGCCAGCAGCCCCACAGGACAGGGGGCCACTGAAGCTTTCTTT. The chain employs TRBV9 and TRBJ1-1; TRBD1 matches 11 bases. After removal of 4 bases from V and 4 bases from J, the junction contained 6 bases not matched to a gene. The CDR3 extends over 15 amino acids. Germline CDR1 and CDR2: SGDLS and YYNGEE.

The rearrangement links TRBV9 to TRBJ1-5, with D possibly being TRBD1 (6 bases). V gave up 3 bases and J gave up 7 bases, with 11 bases separating them. Per the germline V gene, CDR1 is SGDLS and CDR2 is YYNGEE. This CDR3 has 13 amino acids. This chain's CDR3 is CASSATQGQPQHF. The CDR3 DNA is TGTGCCAGCAGCGCCACTCAGGGGCAGCCCCAGCATTTT.

This chain links TRBV20-1 with TRBJ1-1; D is possibly TRBD1 (5 bases). The ends were cut back, 5 bases at V and 8 bases at J, with 12 bases in the middle. Germline V gene data show CDR1 as DFQATT and CDR2 as SNEGSKA (reference sequence). This CDR3 is built from 11 residues. The chain's CDR3 is CSAGRTGEAFF. CDR3 DNA sequence: TGCAGTGCTGGGCGAACAGGCGAAGCTTTCTTT.

The chain employs TRBV7-2 and TRBJ2-3; 10 positions agree with TRBD2. Germline V gives CDR1 SGHTA, CDR2 FQGNSA. V shed 5 bases, J shed 5 bases, and the junction held 10 bases outside the gene matches. The CDR3 loop spans 16 amino acids. The CDR3 reads CASSPIAGGGKDTQYF. The CDR3 DNA sequence: TGTGCCAGCAGCCCAATAGCGGGGGGCGGGAAAGATACGCAGTATTTT.